The 6 T cell receptor beta chains below all came from one sample that was sequenced in a study of T cell repertoires in cytomegalovirus infection. TCRdb ran MiXCR on the reads and lists one entry per CDR3 protein. The data hold hundreds of thousands of distinct CDR3 sequences, with 25% to 35% observed a single time. No antigen has been identified for these receptors. The source material was cultured PBMCs, sampled from culture after CMV antigen stimulation. These receptor sequences come from a human donor in good health (CMV status not recorded). Some clones in this sample may be carry-over from other donors' samples.

The chain is built from TRBV7-4 and TRBJ2-1, with D perhaps TRBD2 (6 bases). Trimming removed 4 bases from V and 7 bases from J, with 20 bases in between. This CDR3 contains 16 residues. Germline loops: CDR1 SGHVT, CDR2 SQSDAQ. The CDR3 protein is CASSSLTRGLRNEQFF. The CDR3 DNA is TGTGCCAGCAGCTCTCTGACCCGGGGACTGCGGAATGAGCAGTTCTTC. Combining the CDR3 with reference TRBV7-4 and TRBJ2-1 gives the whole variable domain GAGVSQSPRYKVAKRGRDVALRCDSISGHVTLYWYRQTLGQGSEVLTYSQSDAQRDKSGRPSGRFSAERPERSVSTLKIQRTEQGDSAVYLCASSSLTRGLRNEQFFGPGTRLTVL.

The sample holds a few counts of this clonotype. V and J are TRBV19 and TRBJ1-1; D gene uncertain. Deletions cut 3 bases from V and 1 base from J, with 6 bases between. Germline lookup yields CDR1 LNHDA and CDR2 SQIVND (reference sequence). The CDR3 runs 13 residues. The CDR3 region is CASSMLTNTEAFF. DNA for the CDR3: TGTGCCAGTAGTATGTTAACGAACACTGAAGCTTTCTTT.

This clonotype appeared a few times. The chain recombines TRBV29-1 with TRBJ1-1, with D perhaps TRBD1 (5 bases). CDR1 and CDR2 from the germline V gene are SQVTM and ANQGSEA. The CDR3 consists of 12 residues. The V and J ends lost 8 bases and 2 bases respectively, with 12 bases between them. The DNA of the CDR3 is TGCAGCCACTGGGGGAGAAACACTGAAGCTTTCTTT. Residues: CSHWGRNTEAFF.

This clonotype was picked up a small number of times. The rearrangement joins TRBV14 to TRBJ1-1; D not resolved. The germline V gene encodes CDR1 SGHDN and CDR2 FVKESK. With 0 bases removed from V and 7 bases from J, the gap between germline ends came to 15 bases. CDR3 size: 15 residues. The CDR3 DNA reads as TGTGCCAGCAGCCAAGATCAAGGCAGGATCCTTGAAGCTTTCTTT. Amino acids: CASSQDQGRILEAFF.

The chain links TRBV29-1 to TRBJ2-7, with TRBD1 as a possible D gene (5 bases). Germline loops: CDR1 SQVTM, CDR2 ANQGSEA. V shed 5 bases and J shed 3 bases, with 14 bases lying between them. The CDR3 covers 13 residues. The CDR3: CSVKGPGNYEQYF. CDR3 DNA sequence: TGCAGCGTTAAAGGGCCAGGGAACTACGAGCAGTACTTC.

This clonotype was observed a few times. V usage is TRBV7-2 and J usage is TRBJ2-3; no definite D call. The CDR3 covers 15 residues. Looked up from germline, CDR1 is SGHTA and CDR2 is FQGNSA. Trimming took off 0 bases at V and 0 bases at J, with 7 bases between the two ends. The DNA of the CDR3 is TGTGCCAGCAGCTTAGCCCAGGTTAGCACAGATACGCAGTATTTT. Translated, it gives CASSLAQVSTDTQYF.